A selection of T cell receptor beta chains follows, all from one sample in a study of immune heterogeneity within non-small cell lung tumors. Each CDR3 protein gets one entry after TCRdb re-called the multiplex PCR reads with MiXCR. The sample has around 10,000 distinct CDR3 sequences, roughly 27% seen once. Sequencing was carried out using lung tumor tissue. The origin of the receptors is a man aged 45-60 years with non-small cell lung cancer. CDR3s include the opening cysteine and the closing phenylalanine or tryptophan. Each record gives: clone size, D gene, J gene, V gene, CDR3 DNA, CDR3 protein. A D gene is named only where the DNA matches it firmly. Not every row has a clone size; where given, it reads once, few, many or a size class.

medium-sized | TRBD1 | TRBJ2-1 | TRBV24-1 | TGTGCCACCAGTGATGCGGATGGGACAGCCTGGTCCAATGAGCAGTTCTTC | CATSDADGTAWSNEQFF
NA | TRBD1 | TRBJ1-1 | TRBV4-1 | TGCGCCAGCAGCCAAGGGACAGGGTTTGAAGCTTTCTTT | CASSQGTGFEAFF
many | TRBD2 | TRBJ2-3 | TRBV5-1 | TGCGCCAGCAGCTCAGGTACTAGCGGGAGTGCAGATACGCAGTATTTT | CASSSGTSGSADTQYF
medium-sized | NA | TRBJ1-2 | TRBV19 | TGTGCCAGTAATTCGGTGAAGAGACAACGGAACTATGGCTACACCTTC | CASNSVKRQRNYGYTF
NA | NA | TRBJ1-5 | TRBV3-1 | TGTGCCAGCAGCCAGAGGGGTCAGCACAATCAGCCCCAGCATTTT | CASSQRGQHNQPQHF
many | NA | TRBJ1-3 | TRBV12-3/TRBV12-4 | TGTGCCAGCAGTGAAGCTGGAAACACCATATATTTT | CASSEAGNTIYF
few | NA | TRBJ2-5 | TRBV27 | TGTGCCAGCAGTCCGGACCCATTAGGAGAGACCCAGTACTTC | CASSPDPLGETQYF
few | NA | TRBJ1-2 | TRBV10-2 | TGCGCCAGCAGTGAGTCTGTGGGGGGAGGAGTACTCCGCTTC | CASSESVGGGVLRF
few | TRBD1 | TRBJ1-1 | TRBV7-9 | TGTGCCAGCAGCTTGCAGACAGGGGCTGAAGCTTTCTTT | CASSLQTGAEAFF
many | NA | TRBJ1-6 | TRBV14 | TGTGCCAGCAGCGCTCTATCAGGGCTTGATTCACCCCTCCACTTT | CASSALSGLDSPLHF
NA | NA | TRBJ1-6 | TRBV7-2 | TGTGCCAGCAGCCGTCAGGGTTCAGGTTCACCCCTCCACTTT | CASSRQGSGSPLHF
few | NA | TRBJ1-2 | TRBV9 | TGTGCCAGCAGCGCGGACCTTGTTCTAAGCGGCTACACCTTC | CASSADLVLSGYTF
medium-sized | NA | TRBJ2-7 | TRBV25-1 | TGTGCCAGCAGTGACTACAGTACCCCCTACGAGCAGTACTTC | CASSDYSTPYEQYF
NA | NA | TRBJ2-3 | TRBV5-5 | TGTGCCAGCAGCTTGCCTAGCACAGATACGCAGTATTTT | CASSLPSTDTQYF
medium-sized | NA | TRBJ1-5 | TRBV28 | TGTGCCAGCAGTACCCCAACAGGGCCCAATCAGCCCCAGCATTTT | CASSTPTGPNQPQHF
many | NA | TRBJ1-4 | TRBV2 | TGTGCCAGCCGAGACAGATTTAATGAAAAACTGTTTTTT | CASRDRFNEKLFF
medium-sized | TRBD1 | TRBJ2-7 | TRBV28 | TGTGCCAGCTTCGGGACAGACACCTACGAGCAGTACTTC | CASFGTDTYEQYF
few | NA | TRBJ2-1 | TRBV2 | TGTGCCAGCAGCGAGCACCAGGGACCGAGGTACAATGAGCAGTTCTTC | CASSEHQGPRYNEQFF
NA | NA | TRBJ1-6 | TRBV9 | TGTGCCAGCAGCGTAGATCTGGACGGCGCTTCACCCCTCCACTTT | CASSVDLDGASPLHF
medium-sized | TRBD2 | TRBJ2-3 | TRBV6-4 | TGTGCCAGCCATAAACCCAGCGCTTTAGCGGGAAGGGTTACAGATACGCAGTATTTT | CASHKPSALAGRVTDTQYF
medium-sized | NA | TRBJ2-7 | TRBV20-1 | TGCAGTGCCCACCGGGACTCATACGAGCAGTACTTC | CSAHRDSYEQYF
NA | NA | TRBJ1-1 | TRBV7-9 | TGTGCCAGCACCCGCGGGGGGGATGTGACCGAAGCTTTCTTT | CASTRGGDVTEAFF
few | NA | TRBJ1-3 | TRBV10-3 | TGTGCCATCAGCGAGCCGGGAGGATCTGGAAACACCATATATTTT | CAISEPGGSGNTIYF
many | TRBD2 | TRBJ2-3 | TRBV6-1 | TGTGCCAGCAGTGGACTAGCGGGAGGGGATACGCAGTATTTT | CASSGLAGGDTQYF
many | NA | TRBJ2-2 | TRBV20-1 | TGCAGTGCCCCCCGGGTCAGAGGAGCCGGGGAGCTGTTTTTT | CSAPRVRGAGELFF
NA | NA | TRBJ2-6 | TRBV20-1 | TGCAGTGCTAAGGGTGGAGGGGCCAAGGTCGTGACTTTC | CSAKGGGAKVVTF
many | NA | TRBJ2-1 | TRBV6-4 | TGTGCCAGCAGTGAAACAGGGTATGAGCAGTTCTTC | CASSETGYEQFF
many | TRBD1 | TRBJ1-2 | TRBV27 | TGTGCCAGCAGTTTATATTGGTCAGGGGGACTCGATGGCTACACCTTC | CASSLYWSGGLDGYTF
NA | TRBD1 | TRBJ1-3 | TRBV9 | TGTGCCAGCAGCGCCTGGACAGGAGACGGAAACACCATATATTTT | CASSAWTGDGNTIYF
few | NA | TRBJ1-5 | TRBV7-6 | TGTGCCAGCAGCTTAGCGCCTGGAAGCAATCAGCCCCAGCATTTT | CASSLAPGSNQPQHF
NA | TRBD1 | TRBJ2-1 | TRBV19 | TGTGCCAGTAGTATCCGCGGGACAGGGGTTTCCGTCTCCTACAGTGAGCAGTTCTTC | CASSIRGTGVSVSYSEQFF
medium-sized | TRBD1 | TRBJ1-6 | TRBV27 | TGTGCCAGCAGTTTTGACAGGGCGAGCTCCTATAATTCACCCCTCCACTTT | CASSFDRASSYNSPLHF
many | NA | TRBJ2-1 | TRBV20-1 | TGCAGTGCTCCGGCTAGTAGCAATGAGCAGTTCTTC | CSAPASSNEQFF
medium-sized | NA | TRBJ1-2 | TRBV28 | TGTGCCAGCAGTTTACCCCTAGGAACCTATGGCTACACCTTC | CASSLPLGTYGYTF
NA | NA | TRBJ2-1 | TRBV11-2 | TGTGCCAGAAGCTCCGAGTACTACAATGAGCAGTTCTTC | CARSSEYYNEQFF
medium-sized | NA | TRBJ1-2 | TRBV19 | TGTGCCAGTACCCGGAACTATGGCTACACCTTC | CASTRNYGYTF
few | TRBD1 | TRBJ1-5 | TRBV6-1 | TGTGCCAGCAGTGCGCGACAGGGCGAGAATAGCAATCAGCCCCAGCATTTT | CASSARQGENSNQPQHF
many | NA | TRBJ1-1 | TRBV20-1 | TGCAGTGCTAGAGACTATCGCACTGAAGCTTTCTTT | CSARDYRTEAFF
NA | NA | TRBJ1-2 | TRBV30 | TGTGCCTGGAGTGGGCCCCCGGTTTTCTTGAGGGGTCGCAACTATGGCTACACCTTC | CAWSGPPVFLRGRNYGYTF
medium-sized | TRBD1 | TRBJ2-7 | TRBV6-1 | TGTGCCAGCAGTGACGGGACAGCGTTATCCTACGAGCAGTACTTC | CASSDGTALSYEQYF
few | NA | TRBJ2-5 | TRBV7-9 | TGTGCCAGCAGCAAAGGGACTGGGGATGAGACCCAGTACTTC | CASSKGTGDETQYF
few | TRBD2 | TRBJ2-2 | TRBV7-8 | TGTGCCAGCAGCGAGCGGGAAACCGGGGAGCTGTTTTTT | CASSERETGELFF
NA | TRBD1 | TRBJ2-7 | TRBV3-1 | TGTGCCAGCAGCCCACAGGGGTTTTGGAATTTCGAGCAGTACTTC | CASSPQGFWNFEQYF
NA | NA | TRBJ2-1 | TRBV29-1 | TGCATCGTCTATTATACCGCAGGGTGGGCCTCCTACAATGAGCAGTTCTTC | CIVYYTAGWASYNEQFF
few | NA | TRBJ2-4 | TRBV30 | TGTGTCTGGAGTCCTACAGGGCCTAAAAACATTCAGTACTTC | CVWSPTGPKNIQYF
few | TRBD1 | TRBJ2-2 | TRBV2 | TGTGCCAGCAGGATGGGGACAGGGAGGGCCGGGGAGCTGTTTTTT | CASRMGTGRAGELFF
many | NA | TRBJ1-4 | TRBV6-1 | TGTGCCGCTTCGGAGGGGCTCAATGAAAAACTGTTTTTT | CAASEGLNEKLFF
few | TRBD2 | TRBJ2-1 | TRBV7-6 | TGTGCCAGCAGCTTAGATCTAGCGGGAGGGTTAAATGAGCAGTTCTTC | CASSLDLAGGLNEQFF
medium-sized | TRBD1 | TRBJ1-1 | TRBV6-1 | TGTGCCAGCAGCGACAGGGAGAGGAACACTGAAGCTTTCTTT | CASSDRERNTEAFF
NA | NA | TRBJ2-2 | TRBV2 | TGTGCCAGCACAGAGGGAAAGAACACCGGGGAGCTGTTTTTT | CASTEGKNTGELFF
NA | TRBD1 | TRBJ2-3 | TRBV5-1 | TGCGCCAGCAGCTCCTCCGGGACAGGGAGCACAGATACGCAGTATTTT | CASSSSGTGSTDTQYF
medium-sized | NA | TRBJ2-1 | TRBV29-1 | TGCAGCGTTGAAGATCAAGACAGGAAAACCTACAATGAGCAGTTCTTC | CSVEDQDRKTYNEQFF
NA | NA | TRBJ1-6 | TRBV4-1 | TGCGCCAACAGCCAAGTATTAGATTCACCCCTCCACTTT | CANSQVLDSPLHF
medium-sized | TRBD1 | TRBJ2-7 | TRBV6-1 | TGTGCCAGCAGAGGACAGGATAGTTACGAGCAGTACTTC | CASRGQDSYEQYF
few | TRBD2 | TRBJ2-5 | TRBV10-3 | TGTGCCACTAGCGGGAGAGGAGTAGAGACCCAGTACTTC | CATSGRGVETQYF
medium-sized | TRBD2 | TRBJ2-7 | TRBV5-1 | TGCGCCAGCAGCCCACTAGCGGGGGCTTACGAGCAGTACTTC | CASSPLAGAYEQYF
few | TRBD2 | TRBJ2-1 | TRBV7-3 | TGTGCCAGCAGCAAAGCTAGCGGGAGGACCAATGAGCAGTTCTTC | CASSKASGRTNEQFF
medium-sized | TRBD1 | TRBJ2-7 | TRBV6-1 | TGTGCCAGCATCGGGACAGGGCTCAACGAGCAGTACTTC | CASIGTGLNEQYF
NA | NA | TRBJ1-1 | TRBV11-2 | TGTGCCAACAGCCCCGGCGGTGAAGCTTTCTTT | CANSPGGEAFF